This entry is about one T cell receptor beta chain. One base away lies a much larger clone, so this may be a sequencing read error. The sample is drawn from a study of breast tumors, draining lymph nodes, adjacent tissues. The lymph nodes were axillary draining lymph nodes from breast cancer patients. TCRdb re-analysed the multiplex PCR reads in MiXCR, keeping a single row per CDR3 protein. Of fewer than 85,000 distinct CDR3 sequences detected, around 20% appear once; the ten largest clones hold approximately 2.5%. The V gene's germline CDR1 is MNHEY and CDR2 SVGEGT. The CDR3 covers 14 residues. Trimming cost V 4 bases and J 7 bases; bases outside gene matches: 7.

The rearrangement links TRBV6-2 or TRBV6-3 to TRBJ1-2; 9 nucleotides match TRBD1. The sequence derives from a female donor with breast cancer. Some clones in this sample may be carry-over from other donors' samples. Material: axillary lymph node tissue. The CDR3 nucleotides read TGTGCCAGCAGTTCGCCGGGACAGGGACCTGGCTACACCTTC. This gives the protein CASSSPGQGPGYTF.